These T cell receptor beta chains were read from a single sample in a study of blood T cell repertoires in COVID-19. Measured with immunoSEQ multiplex PCR; TCRdb has only the in-frame clones, and not every one. The sample consists of around 170,000 clones, 74% of them appearing once. Material for sequencing was peripheral blood. All receptors come from a woman older than 75 with acute or convalescent COVID-19. Both conserved end residues are trimmed from each CDR3.

v_gene: TRBV7-7
CDR3aa: ASSRLRQGAEETQY

v_gene: TRBV7-2
CDR3aa: ASSLYAGALNEQF

v_gene: TRBV28
CDR3aa: ASSLSGSRGEQF

v_gene: TRBV7-3
CDR3aa: ASSLVFDPEGAF

v_gene: TRBV23-1
CDR3aa: ASSHPPAAGGASKPSVSQETQY

v_gene: TRBV2
CDR3aa: ASSARGTGIGYT

v_gene: TRBV28
CDR3aa: ASSLAKNIQY

v_gene: TRBV19
CDR3aa: ASSMAGAGVGLQETQY

v_gene: TRBV19
CDR3aa: ASSMSGTLLETQY

v_gene: TRBV7-9
CDR3aa: ASSGGGWQPQH

v_gene: TRBV19
CDR3aa: ASSIEKGAIPNEQY

v_gene: TRBV7-7
CDR3aa: ASSSRLEGEQY

v_gene: TRBV21-1
CDR3aa: ASSKERAGRGTEAF

v_gene: TRBV9
CDR3aa: ASSVGDWGVNEQF

v_gene: TRBV10-3
CDR3aa: AISESSRGSQPQH

v_gene: TRBV5-5
CDR3aa: ASSLVRGLNEKLF

v_gene: TRBV19
CDR3aa: ASSIGPWRNTEAF

v_gene: TRBV6-5
CDR3aa: ASRTRRYQF

v_gene: TRBV3-1/TRBV3-2
CDR3aa: ASSQAAGPFYEQY

v_gene: TRBV18
CDR3aa: ASSPGQATEAF

v_gene: TRBV5-1
CDR3aa: ASSLGGSVY

v_gene: TRBV6-2/TRBV6-3
CDR3aa: ASSYSQGTGGEPQH

v_gene: TRBV11-2
CDR3aa: ASSFQGFQPQH

v_gene: TRBV28
CDR3aa: ASSPRPGQPQH

v_gene: TRBV5-6
CDR3aa: ASSLRTGSGYT

v_gene: TRBV5-4
CDR3aa: ASSPGLAGSEQF

v_gene: TRBV11-3
CDR3aa: ASSLRGTEAF

v_gene: TRBV28
CDR3aa: ASSLEGIQY

v_gene: TRBV13
CDR3aa: ASSARTGVAGTDTQY

v_gene: TRBV19
CDR3aa: ASSSRTAGSYEQY

v_gene: TRBV7-9
CDR3aa: ASSFTTGSLGYGYT

v_gene: TRBV6-2/TRBV6-3
CDR3aa: ASSRRSADTQY

v_gene: TRBV28
CDR3aa: ASRAGTNRQPQH

v_gene: TRBV7-2
CDR3aa: ASSTWATDSNQPQH

v_gene: TRBV7-8
CDR3aa: ASSPRSGEQF

v_gene: TRBV3-1/TRBV3-2
CDR3aa: ASSQGGPSGYT

v_gene: TRBV29-1
CDR3aa: SARQQGTGSSSYNEQF

v_gene: TRBV9
CDR3aa: ASSVDPGISYEQY

v_gene: TRBV28
CDR3aa: ASSLWGGNTEAF

v_gene: TRBV4-2
CDR3aa: ASSQDQISGTGVYEQY

v_gene: TRBV29-1
CDR3aa: SVRGQGSAGTYNEQF

v_gene: TRBV14
CDR3aa: ASSPDWGRTGELF

v_gene: TRBV11-2
CDR3aa: ASSRDSINEKLF

v_gene: TRBV19
CDR3aa: ASSIAVFDSSYNEQF

v_gene: TRBV6-5
CDR3aa: ASSQSGSSYNEQF

v_gene: TRBV5-1
CDR3aa: ASTLDYQRGTDTQY

v_gene: TRBV27
CDR3aa: ASSSPGLDIDEQF

v_gene: TRBV28
CDR3aa: ASSFGTSRYNEQF

v_gene: TRBV28
CDR3aa: ASRQGTDYEQY

v_gene: TRBV5-1
CDR3aa: ASSGGTGGANTEAF

v_gene: TRBV6-8
CDR3aa: ASKESYGSYEQY

v_gene: TRBV18
CDR3aa: ASSPRGSGYT

v_gene: TRBV2
CDR3aa: ASRDYSWTQY

v_gene: TRBV10-2
CDR3aa: ASSVGGPTYEQY